Below, 21 T cell receptor beta chains from the same sample are listed, as sequenced in a study of T cells in Graves' hyperthyroidism and ophthalmopathy (dated by TCRdb to about 2019). The method behind the library was multiplex PCR. The sample was run on an Illumina HiSeq 2000. TCR beta CDR3 regions were amplified from RNA transcripts. The TCR CDR3 was subjected to a first round of RT-PCR using the HTBI primer set and the Qiagen OneStep RT-PCR kit. In-frame beta chains were kept once TCRdb had trimmed the public reads at Q25 with fastp and called clones with MiXCR. Each record represents a unique CDR3 protein, reported with the most common genes and DNA among its rows. Present in this sample are hundreds of thousands of distinct CDR3 sequences, just under 20% of which were seen just once. The top ten clonotypes cover over 45% of the sample. Sequenced sample: blood. These receptors were obtained from a man aged 35-49 years with Graves' ophthalmopathy.

This rearrangement joins TRBV15 to TRBJ2-6; no firm D call. Looked up from germline, CDR1 is LNHNV and CDR2 is YYDKDF (reference sequence). V lost 5 bases and J lost 0, with 17 bases in between. The CDR3 consists of 18 residues. CDR3 in DNA: TGTGCCACCAGCGGAACGAAAGTCTATAGCTCTGGGGCCAACGTCCTGACTTTC. Residues: CATSGTKVYSSGANVLTF.

The chain carries TRBV2 and TRBJ2-7; 11 nucleotides agree with TRBD1. V shed 6 bases and J 3 bases; nucleotides not matched to a gene: 10. Germline lookup yields CDR1 SNHLY and CDR2 FYNNEI. CDR3 size: 16 residues. The CDR3 here is CASRDFTGTGGYEQYF. DNA of the CDR3: TGTGCCAGCAGGGATTTTACCGGGACAGGGGGCTACGAGCAGTACTTC.

The table lists this clonotype with a few counts. The chain is built from TRBV9 and TRBJ1-2; D remains unclear. This CDR3 spans 12 amino acids. The germline V gene encodes CDR1 SGDLS and CDR2 YYNGEE. The V end was cut by 3 bases, the J end by 8 bases, with 11 bases between. The DNA of the CDR3 is TGTGCCAGCAGCGCCCCCCTCCTAGGCTACACCTTC. It encodes CASSAPLLGYTF.

The V gene is TRBV27, the J gene TRBJ1-6; TRBD1 matches at 9 bases. The V gene end was trimmed by 0 bases and the J gene end by 4 bases; junction bases not matched to a gene: 4. Germline lookup yields CDR1 MNHEY and CDR2 SMNVEV (reference sequence). The CDR3 extends over 17 amino acids. CDR3 sequence (DNA): TGTGCCAGCAGTTTATCCCCAGGACAGGGGTATAATTCACCCCTCCACTTT. Translation: CASSLSPGQGYNSPLHF.

The chain couples TRBV6-1 to TRBJ2-6, with D possibly being TRBD2 (6 bases). The germline gives CDR1 MNHNS, CDR2 SASEGT. V was pared by 3 bases and J by 0 bases, with 9 bases between. CDR3 length: 16 residues. The CDR3 DNA reads TGTGCCAGCAGTGAGGGGGGTTACTCTGGGGCCAACGTCCTGACTTTC. This codes for CASSEGGYSGANVLTF.

This clonotype occurred many times. The chain carries TRBV18 and TRBJ2-5; D is unresolved. Germline V gene data show CDR1 as KGHSH and CDR2 as LQKENI. The V and J ends lost 8 bases and 4 bases respectively, with 17 bases between them. The CDR3 is 14 amino acids. The CDR3: CASEGQARGETQYF. CDR3 nucleotides: TGTGCCAGCGAAGGGCAGGCCCGAGGAGAGACCCAGTACTTC.

The table lists this clonotype with a few counts. The DNA for the CDR3 is TGTGCCAGCAGCCCAAGGGGCCTCCTTGGAAACACCATATATTTT. It is translated as CASSPRGLLGNTIYF. The rearrangement uses TRBV7-6 and TRBJ1-3, with D tentatively TRBD1 (5 bases). Trimming removed 5 bases at V and 3 bases at J, with 14 bases between. The CDR3 covers 15 residues. CDR1 and CDR2 from the germline V gene are SGHVS and FNYEAQ.

The rearrangement links TRBV6-1 to TRBJ2-5; 11 nucleotides match TRBD2. Germline V lookup: CDR1 MNHNS, CDR2 SASEGT. V lost 7 bases to trimming and J lost 5 bases; unmatched junction nucleotides: 15. The CDR3 covers 17 residues. The CDR3 region is CASTKSSGRYGTETQYF. The CDR3, as DNA: TGTGCCAGCACGAAATCTAGCGGGAGGTATGGGACCGAGACCCAGTACTTC.

Comments on this clonotype: This may stem from a read error, because a much larger clone lies one nucleotide away. V usage is TRBV12-3 or TRBV12-4 and J usage is TRBJ2-7, with D possibly matching TRBD1 (6 bases). TRBJ2-1 explains the end of the DNA better; the J call may be wrong. The CDR3 has 13 amino acids. In nucleotides, the CDR3 is TGTGCCAGCAGTCGCCTTAGGGGGTACGAGCAGTTCTTC. Its translation is CASSRLRGYEQFF.

The chain links TRBV19 to TRBJ2-3; D unresolved. With 9 bases removed from V and 5 bases from J, the gap between germline ends came to 9 bases. The CDR3 is 11 amino acids. Germline assignment: CDR1 LNHDA and CDR2 SQIVND (reference sequence). The CDR3 DNA sequence: TGTGCCAGCCGAGTAGGAGATACGCAGTATTTT. It yields the protein CASRVGDTQYF.

In this sample, this clonotype turned up many times. The rearrangement links TRBV7-9 to TRBJ2-1; 9 bases are shared with TRBD2. This CDR3 contains 14 residues. The V segment lost 0 bases and the J segment 15 bases; nucleotides outside the gene matches: 9. The germline V gene has CDR1 SEHNR and CDR2 FQNEAQ (reference sequence). CDR3 sequence reads: CASSLARNSGRSFF. DNA of the CDR3: TGTGCCAGCAGCTTAGCACGTAACAGCGGGAGGTCGTTCTTC.

The rearrangement joins TRBV19 to TRBJ2-7; 9 nucleotides align to TRBD2. CDR1 and CDR2 (germline): LNHDA, SQIVND (reference sequence). This CDR3 spans 14 amino acids. V lost 6 bases and J lost 6; bases outside the gene matches: 9. The CDR3: CASRAASGASEQYF. As DNA, the CDR3 is TGTGCCAGTAGGGCGGCTAGCGGGGCGTCCGAGCAGTACTTC.

This clonotype was counted at least ten times. The gene calls are TRBV20-1 and TRBJ2-7, with D hard to call. The V and J ends lost 3 bases and 3 bases respectively, with 12 bases between them. The CDR3 spans 13 residues. Germline V gene lookup returns CDR1 DFQATT and CDR2 SNEGSKA (reference sequence). CDR3 loop: CSARVFGDYEQYF. CDR3 sequence (DNA): TGCAGTGCTAGGGTATTCGGTGACTACGAGCAGTACTTC.

Points on this clonotype: A much larger clone differs from this one at a single base, so this may be a read error. The CDR3 region is CASSQNSYGHTF. The DNA for the CDR3 is TGTGCCAGCAGCCAAAACAGCTATGGCCACACCTTC. The V and J genes are TRBV3-1 and TRBJ1-2; D is uncertain. Looked up from germline, CDR1 is LGHDT and CDR2 is YNNKEL (reference sequence). The CDR3 has 12 residues. The full variable domain, its missing parts supplied by reference TRBV3-1 and TRBJ1-2, is DTAVSQTPKYLVTQMGNDKSIKCEQNLGHDTMYWYKQDSKKFLKIMFSYNNKELIINETVPNRFSPKSPDKAHLNLHINSLELGDSAVYFCASSQNSYGHTFGSGTRLTVV.

The chain combines TRBV6-2 or TRBV6-3 with TRBJ2-6, with 10 positions matching TRBD1. Per the germline V gene, CDR1 is MNHEY and CDR2 is SVGEGT. The CDR3 spans 17 residues. V dropped 7 bases and J dropped 0; count of bases not matched to a gene: 6. The CDR3 protein is CASTPTGGGSGANVLTF. The CDR3 bases are TGTGCCAGCACCCCGACAGGGGGCGGCTCTGGGGCCAACGTCCTGACTTTC.

This clonotype has a count of ten or more. V gene TRBV6-5 combines with J gene TRBJ2-2; tentatively, D is TRBD2 (5 bases). Per germline, CDR1 MNHEY and CDR2 SVGAGI. The ends were cut back, 5 bases at V and 5 bases at J, with 9 bases in the middle. The CDR3 covers 13 residues. For the CDR3, the DNA is TGTGCCAGCAGTCTACTAGTGACCGGGGAGCTGTTTTTT. This translates into CASSLLVTGELFF.

The chain carries TRBV6-2 or TRBV6-3 and TRBJ2-5; D is unresolved. Germline V gives CDR1 MNHEY, CDR2 SVGEGT. This CDR3 is 11 amino acids long. V was pared by 11 bases and J by 5 bases, with 12 bases between. The CDR3 spells CAGAHGETQYF. The CDR3 DNA sequence: TGTGCCGGCGCCCACGGCGAGACCCAGTACTTC.

This clonotype was seen many times. The gene calls are TRBV5-1 and TRBJ1-1; tentative D call: TRBD1 (6 bases). CDR1 and CDR2 (germline): SGHRS, YFSETQ. With 3 bases removed from V and 1 base from J, the gap between germline ends came to 10 bases. This CDR3 spans 14 amino acids. The CDR3 DNA reads TGCGCCAGCAGCTCCCAGGGGTGGAACACTGAAGCTTTCTTT. It encodes CASSSQGWNTEAFF.

V and J are TRBV6-1 and TRBJ1-5; unclear D gene. The CDR3 consists of 14 residues. Trimming cost V 3 bases and J 4 bases, with 10 bases left between them. CDR1 MNHNS and CDR2 SASEGT come from the germline V gene. DNA of the CDR3: TGTGCCAGCAGTGAGGCAGGAGCTAATCAGCCCCAGCATTTT. Translation gives CASSEAGANQPQHF.

This clonotype showed up many times. The rearrangement uses TRBV6-1 and TRBJ2-1; TRBD2 matches at 12 bases. V shed 5 bases, J shed 6 bases, and the junction held 8 bases outside the gene matches. The CDR3 spans 16 residues. Germline values: CDR1 MNHNS, CDR2 SASEGT. CDR3 loop: CASSSPLAGGINEQFF. CDR3 DNA: TGTGCCAGCAGTTCGCCACTAGCGGGGGGAATCAATGAGCAGTTCTTC.

This clonotype occurred a few times. V is TRBV6-2 or TRBV6-3 and J is TRBJ2-7, with D hard to call. The CDR3 spans 17 residues. V lost 6 bases, J lost 2 bases, and 23 bases lay in between. Germline V gene sequence: CDR1 MNHEY, CDR2 SVGEGT. The CDR3 region is CASSPLPATTLTYEQYF. The CDR3 nucleotides read TGTGCCAGCAGCCCCCTCCCTGCTACGACGCTTACCTACGAGCAGTACTTC.